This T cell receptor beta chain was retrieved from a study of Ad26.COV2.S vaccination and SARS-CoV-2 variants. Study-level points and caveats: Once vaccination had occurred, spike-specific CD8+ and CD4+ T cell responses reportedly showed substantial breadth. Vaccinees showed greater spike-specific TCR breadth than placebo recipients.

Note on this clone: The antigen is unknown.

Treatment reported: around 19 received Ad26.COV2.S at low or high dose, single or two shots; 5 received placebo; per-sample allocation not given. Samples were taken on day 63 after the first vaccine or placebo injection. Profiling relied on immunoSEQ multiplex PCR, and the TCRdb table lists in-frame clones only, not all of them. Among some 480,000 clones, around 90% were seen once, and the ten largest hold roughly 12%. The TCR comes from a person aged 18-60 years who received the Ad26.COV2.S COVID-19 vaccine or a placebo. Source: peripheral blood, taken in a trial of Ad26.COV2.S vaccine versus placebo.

In nucleotides, the CDR3 is TGTGCCAGCAGCTTAGCAGGGGACGGCCCCTATGGCTACACCTTC. The encoded protein is CASSLAGDGPYGYTF. This sequence joins TRBV7-2 and TRBJ1-2; weak D call: TRBD1 (5 bases). The CDR3 totals 15 residues. Trimming shortened V by 0 bases and J by 4 bases, and 12 bases separated the two germline ends. Germline V CDR1 and CDR2: SGHTA, FQGNSA.